The T cell receptor (beta chain) described here comes from a study of T cell responses to AZD1222 COVID-19 vaccine. Study-wide results and caveats: Clonal diversity may have been underestimated, and the donors were mostly white British, with more females than males.

The method was immunoSEQ multiplex PCR; TCRdb's version includes in-frame clones alone and lacks a portion of them. The sample consists of roughly 150,000 clones, around 92% of them appearing once. Notes on this clone: What it binds is unknown.

The germline CDR1 and CDR2 sequences are SQVTM and ANQGSEA. This CDR3 comprises 15 residues. V shed 8 bases and J 8 bases; nucleotides not matched to a gene: 16. This sample comprised peripheral blood, obtained on day 0 of AZD1222 vaccination. The genes are TRBV29-1 and TRBJ1-4; 8 bases line up with TRBD1. The source is an adult in good health. The CDR3 loop is CSTNPPDRVGEKLFF. The CDR3 DNA is TGCAGCACAAACCCACCGGACAGGGTAGGAGAAAAACTGTTTTTT.